This TCR beta chain emerged from a study of shared clonotypes between healthy human individuals. V was clipped by 6 bases and J by 5 bases, with 20 bases between them. The CDR3 loop spans 15 amino acids. Per the germline V gene, CDR1 is WNHNN and CDR2 is SYGVQD (reference sequence). The data were produced by immunoSEQ multiplex PCR, yet TCRdb's version contains in-frame clones alone and is incomplete. The sample holds some 2,000,000 clones, 85% to 95% seen once. The receptor was isolated from a man between 18 and 29 years old in good health. The chain joins TRBV10-1 to TRBJ2-7; no definite D call. The specimen sequenced was naive CD4+ T cells sorted from blood. Regarding subset: CD45RA+ positively selected. The CDR3 bases are TGCGCCAGCAGGCCCCCCCCCAATATGCCCCACGAGCAGTACTTC. Its protein is CASRPPPNMPHEQYF.